What follows are 20 T cell receptor beta chains derived from one specimen sequenced in a study of tumor-infiltrating lymphocytes in localized non-small cell lung cancer. The protocol was immunoSEQ multiplex PCR, while the TCRdb copy is restricted to in-frame clones and leaves out a portion. The repertoire holds 20,000 to 25,000 clones, roughly three fifths seen once, with around 5% in the top ten. The sequencing input was lung tumor tissue. These receptors were collected from a human donor with non-small cell lung cancer.

This clone was counted between two and nine times. The gene calls are TRBV7-9 and TRBJ2-1; possible D gene TRBD2, 5 bases. The CDR3 covers 15 residues. Germline CDR1 is SEHNR and CDR2 is FQNEAQ (reference sequence). Trimming stripped 1 base from V and 3 bases from J, with 10 bases between. CDR3 residues: CASSLDGRVYNEQFF. The CDR3, as DNA: TGTGCCAGCAGCTTAGATGGGAGAGTCTACAATGAGCAGTTCTTC.

The CDR3 DNA sequence: TGTGCCAGCAGTCCCGGGACAGACTATGGCTACACCTTC. This sequence encodes CASSPGTDYGYTF. V and J are TRBV6-5 and TRBJ1-2; 7 nucleotides line up with TRBD1. V was pared by 5 bases and J by 3 bases, with 3 bases of the junction left unmatched. CDR1 is MNHEY and CDR2 is SVGAGI in the germline V gene. The CDR3 runs 13 residues.

A few counts support this clone. The chain employs TRBV4-1 and TRBJ2-1, with 8 bases fitting TRBD2. V shed 1 base and J 5 bases; nucleotides not matched to a gene: 4. The CDR3 covers 15 residues. CDR1 and CDR2 (germline): MGHRA, YSYEKL. CDR3 loop: CASSQAPGGNNEQFF. DNA of the CDR3: TGCGCCAGCAGCCAAGCTCCGGGAGGGAACAATGAGCAGTTCTTC.

This clone showed up just a few times. The chain links TRBV5-4 to TRBJ2-1, with a possible D match to TRBD2 (5 bases). Germline V gene data show CDR1 as SGHNT and CDR2 as YYREEE (reference sequence). This CDR3 is 16 amino acids long. Trimming stripped 5 bases from V and 5 bases from J, with 20 bases between. The chain's CDR3 is CASRHRGLNENNEQFF. Written as DNA, the CDR3 is TGTGCCAGCAGGCATAGAGGACTCAACGAGAACAATGAGCAGTTCTTC.

The CDR3 DNA is TGTGCCAGCTCACCAGCGGGAATTGAGCAGTTCTTC. This encodes CASSPAGIEQFF. The chain combines TRBV18 with TRBJ2-1, with D possibly being TRBD2 (6 bases). V dropped 2 bases and J dropped 9 bases, with 8 bases sitting between them. CDR3 size: 12 residues. Germline V CDR1 and CDR2: KGHSH, LQKENI.

On this clone: The sample carries other DNA sequences with the same CDR3. The rearrangement links TRBV7-3 to TRBJ2-1; no clear D gene. The CDR3 spans 15 residues. Germline V CDR1 and CDR2: SGHTA, FQGTGA. Trimming took 4 bases from V and 3 from J, leaving 13 bases between them. The CDR3 reads CASSSGPPDYNEQFF. Here the CDR3 DNA reads TGTGCCAGCAGCTCCGGACCACCCGACTACAATGAGCAGTTCTTC. Together with reference TRBV7-3 and TRBJ2-1, the CDR3 gives the full variable domain: GAGVSQTPSNKVTEKGKYVELRCDPISGHTALYWYRQSLGQGPEFLIYFQGTGAADDSGLPNDRFFAVRPEGSVSTLKIQRTERGDSAVYLCASSSGPPDYNEQFFGPGTRLTVL.

The chain recombines TRBV5-5 with TRBJ2-7; TRBD2 matches 10 bases. Per the germline V gene, CDR1 is SGHKS and CDR2 is YYEKEE (reference sequence). This CDR3 spans 18 amino acids. J lost 6 bases, V lost 1 base, and 16 bases had no gene match. The DNA for the CDR3 is TGTGCCAGCAGCTTGTCTCTAAGTACTAGCGGGACCCTTCGCGAGCAGTACTTC. This translates into CASSLSLSTSGTLREQYF.

The rearrangement links TRBV7-9 to TRBJ2-1, with 9 positions matching TRBD2. J was trimmed by 7 bases and V by 3 bases; bases with no gene match: 7. The CDR3 has 15 amino acids. Per germline, CDR1 SEHNR and CDR2 FQNEAQ (reference sequence). The DNA for the CDR3 is TGTGCCAGCAGCTTTAGCGGGAGCCCTCGGAATGAGCAGTTCTTC. Residues: CASSFSGSPRNEQFF.

The J gene is TRBJ2-7, the V gene TRBV2, with 7 bases identical to TRBD1. Germline V CDR1 and CDR2: SNHLY, FYNNEI. The CDR3 has 12 amino acids. J was trimmed by 3 bases and V by 6 bases; bases with no gene match: 2. The CDR3 DNA follows: TGTGCCAGCAGGGGGGACAGCTACGAGCAGTACTTC. Protein: CASRGDSYEQYF.

The CDR3 DNA is TGTGCCAGCAGTGACGGACAGGCAGCTTTCTTT. It is translated as CASSDGQAAFF. The chain is built from TRBV6-1 and TRBJ1-1, with TRBD1 matching 7 bases. There are 11 residues in the CDR3. J gave up 10 bases and V 3 bases, and 2 bases lay outside the gene matches. Looked up from germline, CDR1 is MNHNS and CDR2 is SASEGT.

This clone has just a few counts. The V and J genes are TRBV19 and TRBJ1-3; D uncertain. The germline gives CDR1 LNHDA, CDR2 SQIVND (reference sequence). CDR3 length: 16 amino acids. Trimming cost V 0 bases and J 0 bases, with 9 bases left between them. The CDR3 protein is CASSIDHGYSGNTIYF. The CDR3 DNA reads as TGTGCCAGTAGTATAGATCATGGGTACTCTGGAAACACCATATATTTT.

The chain links TRBV2 to TRBJ2-3; 7 nucleotides agree with TRBD1. The CDR3 contains 13 residues. The junction had 3 bases not matched to a gene; V was cut back by 5 bases and J by 4 bases. Germline V gene data show CDR1 as SNHLY and CDR2 as FYNNEI. CDR3 DNA sequence: TGTGCCAGCAGTTTTACAGGGGCAGATACGCAGTATTTT. Protein sequence: CASSFTGADTQYF.

The chain recombines TRBV29-1 with TRBJ2-7; possible D gene TRBD1, 5 bases. V was clipped by 4 bases and J by 3 bases, with 10 bases between them. CDR1 and CDR2 (germline): SQVTM, ANQGSEA. The CDR3 contains 12 residues. CDR3 in amino acids: CSVGQSLYEQYF. In DNA form, the CDR3 reads TGCAGCGTTGGACAGAGTCTCTACGAGCAGTACTTC.

By share of the sample, this clone is medium-sized (0.01 to 0.1%). Different DNA sequences within this sample yield the same CDR3. The rearrangement links TRBV5-1 to TRBJ1-5; no definite D call. Germline CDR1 is SGHRS and CDR2 is YFSETQ. Trimming removed 0 bases at V and 3 bases at J, with 7 bases between. The length of the CDR3 is 14 residues. The CDR3 spells CASSLGRDNQPQHF. The CDR3 DNA reads as TGCGCCAGCAGCTTGGGCAGAGACAATCAGCCCCAGCATTTT. Full variable domain (rest looked up from reference TRBV5-1 and TRBJ1-5): KAGVTQTPRYLIKTRGQQVTLSCSPISGHRSVSWYQQTPGQGLQFLFEYFSETQRNKGNFPGRFSGRQFSNSRSEMNVSTLELGDSALYLCASSLGRDNQPQHFGDGTRLSIL.

This clone was seen only a few times. J is TRBJ1-1 and V is TRBV19; TRBD1 agrees at 11 bases. The CDR3 runs to 14 residues. The ends lost 3 bases at V and 8 bases at J; junction bases unmatched: 5. Germline values: CDR1 LNHDA, CDR2 SQIVND (reference sequence). The CDR3 sequence: CASSILGTGGEAFF. In DNA form, the CDR3 reads TGTGCCAGTAGTATTCTTGGGACAGGGGGAGAAGCTTTCTTT.

This clone was recorded a few times. The chain joins TRBV5-6 to TRBJ1-4, with a tentative D call TRBD1 (5 bases). CDR3 length: 17 residues. Germline V gene lookup returns CDR1 SGHDT and CDR2 YYEEEE. Trimming took off 2 bases at V and 5 bases at J, with 19 bases between the two ends. CDR3 nucleotides: TGTGCCAGCAGCTTAGTCGGGGGTGAAACCCCGAATGAAAAACTGTTTTTT. Its translation: CASSLVGGETPNEKLFF.

The chain is built from TRBV12-5 and TRBJ1-2; no firm D call. The CDR3 covers 11 residues. Germline V gene data show CDR1 as LGHNT and CDR2 as FRNRAP. Deletions cut 6 bases from V and 0 bases from J, with 2 bases between. The CDR3 protein is CASGANYGYTF. CDR3 coding DNA: TGTGCTAGTGGGGCTAACTATGGCTACACCTTC. The whole variable domain, filled in from reference TRBV12-5 and TRBJ1-2, reads DARVTQTPRHKVTEMGQEVTMRCQPILGHNTVFWYRQTMMQGLELLAYFRNRAPLDDSGMPKDRFSAEMPDATLATLKIQPSEPRDSAVYFCASGANYGYTFGSGTRLTVV.

The chain is built from TRBV29-1 and TRBJ1-2; D possibly corresponds to TRBD1 (5 bases). The CDR3 contains 13 residues. Deletions cut 8 bases from V and 0 bases from J, with 13 bases between. Germline V lookup: CDR1 SQVTM, CDR2 ANQGSEA. The CDR3 sequence: CSFRGNSNYGYTF. The CDR3 DNA reads as TGCAGCTTCCGGGGGAACTCTAACTATGGCTACACCTTC.

The CDR3 region has the DNA TGTGCCAGCAGTGGCCACCTCGGACAGGGGCGCTACGAGCAGTACTTC. Translation: CASSGHLGQGRYEQYF. This chain connects TRBV25-1 to TRBJ2-7; TRBD1 aligns across 9 bases. This CDR3 region has 16 residues. CDR1 is MGHDK and CDR2 is SYGVNS in the germline V gene. The J segment lost 3 bases and the V segment lost 4 bases, leaving 10 bases of the junction unmatched.

This clone was detected only a few times. The chain couples TRBV28 to TRBJ2-7; 8 nucleotides match TRBD2. The CDR3 has 13 residues. Germline lookup yields CDR1 MDHEN and CDR2 SYDVKM. The trim removed 4 bases at V and 2 bases at J, leaving 1 base unmatched. In DNA form, the CDR3 reads TGTGCCAGCAGTTACGGGAGGGCCTACGAGCAGTACTTC. It yields the protein CASSYGRAYEQYF.